This TCR beta chain was retrieved from a study of early T cells in non-severe SARS-CoV-2 infection. This clonotype has at least ten counts. CDR1 is SGHRS, CDR2 YFSETQ, per germline. The CDR3 totals 15 residues. J gave up 7 bases and V 2 bases, and 6 bases lay outside the gene matches. A single record per CDR3 protein comes from TCRdb applying MiXCR to the 5' RACE reads. The repertoire holds roughly 45,000 distinct CDR3 sequences, with under 7.5% as singletons. The clonotype comes from an adult who was a healthcare worker with PCR-confirmed SARS-CoV-2 infection or an uninfected control (not recorded which). The J gene is TRBJ2-4, the V gene TRBV5-1; 10 bases map to TRBD2. This specimen was whole blood, taken at baseline. The CDR3 bases are TGCGCCAGCAGCTTAGGGCTAGCGGGAGTGAACATTCAGTACTTC. Translating gives CASSLGLAGVNIQYF.